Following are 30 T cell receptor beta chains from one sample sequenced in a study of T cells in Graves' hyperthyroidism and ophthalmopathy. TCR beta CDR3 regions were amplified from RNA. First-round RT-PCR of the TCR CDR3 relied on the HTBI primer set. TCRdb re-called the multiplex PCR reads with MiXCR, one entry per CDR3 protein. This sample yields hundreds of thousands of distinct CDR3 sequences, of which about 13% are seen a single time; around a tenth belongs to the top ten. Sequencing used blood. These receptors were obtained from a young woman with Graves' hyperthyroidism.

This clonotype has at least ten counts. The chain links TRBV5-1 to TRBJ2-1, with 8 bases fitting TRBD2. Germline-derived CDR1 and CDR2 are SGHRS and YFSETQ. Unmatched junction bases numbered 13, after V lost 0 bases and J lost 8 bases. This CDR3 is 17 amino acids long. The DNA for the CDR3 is TGCGCCAGCAGCTTGGCTCATGCGAGCGGGAGTGGTGATGAGCAGTTCTTC. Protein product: CASSLAHASGSGDEQFF.

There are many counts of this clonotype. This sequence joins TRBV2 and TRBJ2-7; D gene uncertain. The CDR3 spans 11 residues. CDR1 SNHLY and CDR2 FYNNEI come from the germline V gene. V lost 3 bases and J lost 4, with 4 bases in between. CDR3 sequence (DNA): TGTGCCAGCAGTGACCGTTACGAGCAGTACTTC. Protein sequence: CASSDRYEQYF.

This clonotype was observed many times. Here the CDR3 DNA reads TGCAGTGCATCGGCGCGTGGTACCGGGGAGCTGTTTTTT. Translating it yields CSASARGTGELFF. This rearrangement joins TRBV20-1 to TRBJ2-2; D is ambiguous. The CDR3 is 13 amino acids. Between the trimmed V and J ends, which lost 6 bases and 5 bases, there was a span of 13 bases. Germline CDR1 and CDR2: DFQATT and SNEGSKA (reference sequence).

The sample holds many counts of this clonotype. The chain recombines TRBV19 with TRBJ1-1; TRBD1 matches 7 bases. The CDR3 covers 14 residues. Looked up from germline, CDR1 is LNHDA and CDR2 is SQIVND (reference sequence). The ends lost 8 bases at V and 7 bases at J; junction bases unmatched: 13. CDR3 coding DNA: TGTGCCAGTCGACTTACAGGGGTTATGGATGAAGCTTTCTTT. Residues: CASRLTGVMDEAFF. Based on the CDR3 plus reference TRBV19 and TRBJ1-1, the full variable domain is DGGITQSPKYLFRKEGQNVTLSCEQNLNHDAMYWYRQDPGQGLRLIYYSQIVNDFQKGDIAEGYSVSREKKESFPLTVTSAQKNPTAFYLCASRLTGVMDEAFFGQGTRLTVV.

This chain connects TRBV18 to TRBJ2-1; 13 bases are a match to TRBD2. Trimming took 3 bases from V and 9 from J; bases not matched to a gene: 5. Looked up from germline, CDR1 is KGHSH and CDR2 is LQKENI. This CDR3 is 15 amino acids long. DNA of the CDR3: TGTGCCAGCTCACCGGGGACTAGCGGGGTAGGTGAGCAGTTCTTC. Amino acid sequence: CASSPGTSGVGEQFF.

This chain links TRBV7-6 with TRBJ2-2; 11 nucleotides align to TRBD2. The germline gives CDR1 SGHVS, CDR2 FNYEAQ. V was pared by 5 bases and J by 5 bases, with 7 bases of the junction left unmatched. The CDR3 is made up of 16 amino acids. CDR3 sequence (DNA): TGTGCCAGCAGCACAACTAGCGGGAGTATAACCGGGGAGCTGTTTTTT. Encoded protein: CASSTTSGSITGELFF.

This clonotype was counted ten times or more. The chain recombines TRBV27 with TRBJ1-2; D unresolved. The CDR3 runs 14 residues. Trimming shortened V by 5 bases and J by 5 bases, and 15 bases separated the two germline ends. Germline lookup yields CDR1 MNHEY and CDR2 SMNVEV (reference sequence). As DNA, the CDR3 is TGTGCCAGCAGTCTATTCGGGGTTGGGTATGGCTACACCTTC. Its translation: CASSLFGVGYGYTF.

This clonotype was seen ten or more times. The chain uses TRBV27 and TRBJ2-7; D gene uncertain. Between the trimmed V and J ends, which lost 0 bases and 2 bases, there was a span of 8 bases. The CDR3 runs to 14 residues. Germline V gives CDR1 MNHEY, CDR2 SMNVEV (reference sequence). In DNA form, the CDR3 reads TGTGCCAGCAGTTTATCCGGATGGGCCTACGAGCAGTACTTC. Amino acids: CASSLSGWAYEQYF.

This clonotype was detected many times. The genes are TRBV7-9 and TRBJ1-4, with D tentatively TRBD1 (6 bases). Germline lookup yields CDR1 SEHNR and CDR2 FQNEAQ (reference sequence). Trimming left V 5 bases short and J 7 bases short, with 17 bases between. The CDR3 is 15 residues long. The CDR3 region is CASSPRTAGGEKLFF. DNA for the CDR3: TGTGCCAGCAGCCCTCGGACAGCCGGAGGTGAAAAACTGTTTTTT.

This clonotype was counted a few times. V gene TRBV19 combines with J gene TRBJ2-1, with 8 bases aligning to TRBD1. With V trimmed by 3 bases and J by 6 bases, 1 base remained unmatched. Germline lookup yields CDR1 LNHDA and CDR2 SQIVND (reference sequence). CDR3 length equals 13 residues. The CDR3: CASSIGQGNEQFF. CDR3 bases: TGTGCCAGTAGTATTGGACAGGGCAATGAGCAGTTCTTC.

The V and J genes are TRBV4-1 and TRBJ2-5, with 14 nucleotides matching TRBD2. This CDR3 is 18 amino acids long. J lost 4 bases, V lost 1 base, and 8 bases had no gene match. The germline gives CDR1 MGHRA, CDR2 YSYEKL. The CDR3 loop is CASSQASTSGGAGETQYF. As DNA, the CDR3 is TGCGCCAGCAGCCAAGCTTCGACTAGCGGGGGGGCAGGAGAGACCCAGTACTTC.

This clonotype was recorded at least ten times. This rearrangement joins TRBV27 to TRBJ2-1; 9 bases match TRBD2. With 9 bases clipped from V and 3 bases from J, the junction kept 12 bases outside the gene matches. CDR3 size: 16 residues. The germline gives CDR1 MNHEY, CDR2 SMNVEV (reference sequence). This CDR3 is CASYPLVAGDYNEQFF. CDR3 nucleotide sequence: TGTGCCAGTTACCCCCTAGTAGCGGGAGACTACAATGAGCAGTTCTTC.

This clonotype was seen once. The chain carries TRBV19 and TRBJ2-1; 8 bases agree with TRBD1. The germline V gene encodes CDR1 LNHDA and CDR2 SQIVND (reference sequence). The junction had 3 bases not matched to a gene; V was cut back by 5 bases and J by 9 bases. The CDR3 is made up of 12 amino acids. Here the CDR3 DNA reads TGTGCCAGTAGTGGACAGGGCGGTGAGCAGTTCTTC. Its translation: CASSGQGGEQFF.

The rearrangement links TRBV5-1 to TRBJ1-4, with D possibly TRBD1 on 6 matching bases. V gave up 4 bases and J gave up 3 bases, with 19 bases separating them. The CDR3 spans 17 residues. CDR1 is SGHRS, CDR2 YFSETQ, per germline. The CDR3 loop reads CASSEYRESMANEKLFF. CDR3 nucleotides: TGCGCCAGCAGCGAATACAGGGAATCTATGGCTAATGAAAAACTGTTTTTT.

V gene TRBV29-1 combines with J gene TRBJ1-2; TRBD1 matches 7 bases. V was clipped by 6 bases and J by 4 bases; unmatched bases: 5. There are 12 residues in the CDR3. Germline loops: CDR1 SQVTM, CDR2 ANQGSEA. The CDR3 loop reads CSVQQGIYGYTF. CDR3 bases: TGCAGCGTGCAACAGGGGATCTATGGCTACACCTTC.

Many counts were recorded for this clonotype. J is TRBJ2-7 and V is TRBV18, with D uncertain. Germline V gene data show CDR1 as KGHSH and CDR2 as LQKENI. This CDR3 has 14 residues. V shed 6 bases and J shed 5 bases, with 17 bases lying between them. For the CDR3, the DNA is TGTGCCAGCTCCCCTATTGATCTTCGGAACGAGCAGTACTTC. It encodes CASSPIDLRNEQYF. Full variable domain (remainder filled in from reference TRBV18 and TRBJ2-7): NAGVMQNPRHLVRRRGQEARLRCSPMKGHSHVYWYRQLPEEGLKFMVYLQKENIIDESGMPKERFSAEFPKEGPSILRIQQVVRGDSAAYFCASSPIDLRNEQYFGPGTRLTVT.

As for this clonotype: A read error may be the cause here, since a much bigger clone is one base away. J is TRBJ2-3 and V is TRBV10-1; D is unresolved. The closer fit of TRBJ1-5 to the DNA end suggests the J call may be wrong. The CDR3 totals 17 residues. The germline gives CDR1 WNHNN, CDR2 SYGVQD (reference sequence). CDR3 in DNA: TGCGCCAGCAGTGATCGGCGGGCGTTAACTAGCACAGATACGCAGCATTTT. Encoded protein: CASSDRRALTSTDTQHF.

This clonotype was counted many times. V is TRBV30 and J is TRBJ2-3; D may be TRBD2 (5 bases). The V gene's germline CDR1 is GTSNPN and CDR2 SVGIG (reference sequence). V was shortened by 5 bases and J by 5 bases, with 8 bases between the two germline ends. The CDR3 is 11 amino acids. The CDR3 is CAWGGVDTQYF. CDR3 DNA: TGTGCCTGGGGAGGAGTAGATACGCAGTATTTT.

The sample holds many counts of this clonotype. In DNA form, the CDR3 reads TGTGCCAGTAGTATACGGGAAAAAGGAAACACTGAAGCTTTCTTT. It specifies CASSIREKGNTEAFF. The rearrangement joins TRBV19 to TRBJ1-1; D is uncertain. This CDR3 is 15 amino acids long. Germline CDR1 reads LNHDA; CDR2 reads SQIVND (reference sequence). V was trimmed by 2 bases and J by 2 bases, leaving 12 bases between them.

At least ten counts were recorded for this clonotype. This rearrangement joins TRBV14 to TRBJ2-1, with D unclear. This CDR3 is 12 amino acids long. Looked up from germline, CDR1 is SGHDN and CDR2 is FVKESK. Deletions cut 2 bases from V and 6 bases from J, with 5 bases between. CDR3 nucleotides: TGTGCCAGCAGCCAAACGGGCAATGAGCAGTTCTTC. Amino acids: CASSQTGNEQFF.

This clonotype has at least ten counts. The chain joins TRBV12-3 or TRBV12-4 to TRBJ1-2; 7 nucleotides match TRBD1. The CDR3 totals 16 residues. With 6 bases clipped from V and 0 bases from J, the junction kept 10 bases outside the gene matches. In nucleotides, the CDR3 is TGTGCCAGCAGCCGACAGGGAATAATTACTAACTATGGCTACACCTTC. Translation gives CASSRQGIITNYGYTF.

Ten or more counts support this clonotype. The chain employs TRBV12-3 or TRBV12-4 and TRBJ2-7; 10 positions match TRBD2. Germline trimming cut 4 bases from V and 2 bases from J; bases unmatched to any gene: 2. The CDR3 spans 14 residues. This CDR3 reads CASSSGLAAYEQYF. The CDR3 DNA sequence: TGTGCCAGCAGTTCCGGACTAGCGGCCTACGAGCAGTACTTC.

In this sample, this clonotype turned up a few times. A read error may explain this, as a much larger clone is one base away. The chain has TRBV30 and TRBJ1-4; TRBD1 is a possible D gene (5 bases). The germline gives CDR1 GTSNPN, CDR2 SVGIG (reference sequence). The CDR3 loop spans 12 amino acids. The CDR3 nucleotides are TGTGCCCGGAGCGAATGGGGGGAAAAACTGTTTTTT. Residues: CARSEWGEKLFF.

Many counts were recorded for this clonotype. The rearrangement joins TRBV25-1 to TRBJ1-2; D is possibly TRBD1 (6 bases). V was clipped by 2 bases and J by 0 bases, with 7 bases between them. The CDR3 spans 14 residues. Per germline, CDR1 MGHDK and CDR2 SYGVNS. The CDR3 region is CASSERGPNYGYTF. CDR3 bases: TGTGCCAGCAGTGAACGGGGGCCTAACTATGGCTACACCTTC.

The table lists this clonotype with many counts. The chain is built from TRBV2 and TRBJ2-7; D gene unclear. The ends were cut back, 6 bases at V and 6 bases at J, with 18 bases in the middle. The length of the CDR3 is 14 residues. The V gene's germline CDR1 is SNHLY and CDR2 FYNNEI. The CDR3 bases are TGTGCCAGCAGCCGGTCGACCGGTGGTAGCGAGCAGTACTTC. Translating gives CASSRSTGGSEQYF.

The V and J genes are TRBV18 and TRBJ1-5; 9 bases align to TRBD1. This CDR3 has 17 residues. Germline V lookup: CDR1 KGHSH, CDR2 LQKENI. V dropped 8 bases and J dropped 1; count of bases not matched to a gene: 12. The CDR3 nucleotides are TGTGCCAGCCCATCCGGGACAGGGAGGGGAAGCAATCAGCCCCAGCATTTT. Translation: CASPSGTGRGSNQPQHF.

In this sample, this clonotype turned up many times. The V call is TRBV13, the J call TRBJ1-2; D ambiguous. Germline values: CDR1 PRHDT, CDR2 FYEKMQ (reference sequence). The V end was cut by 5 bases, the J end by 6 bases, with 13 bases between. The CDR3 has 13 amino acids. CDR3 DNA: TGTGCCAGCAGCCATCCCCCACTTAATGGCTACACCTTC. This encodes CASSHPPLNGYTF.

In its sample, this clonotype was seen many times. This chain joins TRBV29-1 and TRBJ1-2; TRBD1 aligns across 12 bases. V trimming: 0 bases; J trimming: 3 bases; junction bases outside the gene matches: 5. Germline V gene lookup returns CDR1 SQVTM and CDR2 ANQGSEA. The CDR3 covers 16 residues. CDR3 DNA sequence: TGCAGCGTTGAAGATTCCGGGACAGGGGGCGACTATGGCTACACCTTC. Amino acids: CSVEDSGTGGDYGYTF.

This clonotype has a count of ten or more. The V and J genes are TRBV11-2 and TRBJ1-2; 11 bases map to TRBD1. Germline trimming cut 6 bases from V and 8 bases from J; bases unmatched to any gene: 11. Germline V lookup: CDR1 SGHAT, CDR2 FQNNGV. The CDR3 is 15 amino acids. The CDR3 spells CASRPGQGVLGGYTF. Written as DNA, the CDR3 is TGTGCCAGCAGACCGGGACAGGGGGTACTAGGCGGCTACACCTTC. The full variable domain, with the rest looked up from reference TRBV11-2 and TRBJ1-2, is EAGVAQSPRYKIIEKRQSVAFWCNPISGHATLYWYQQILGQGPKLLIQFQNNGVVDDSQLPKDRFSAERLKGVDSTLKIQPAKLEDSAVYLCASRPGQGVLGGYTFGSGTRLTVV.

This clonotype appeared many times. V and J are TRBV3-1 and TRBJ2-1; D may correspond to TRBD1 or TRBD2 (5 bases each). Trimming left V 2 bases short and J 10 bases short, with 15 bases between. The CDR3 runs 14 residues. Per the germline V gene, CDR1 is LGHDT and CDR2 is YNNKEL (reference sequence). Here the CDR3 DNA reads TGTGCCAGCAGCCAACCCTACCGGGGCCCCGAGCAGTTCTTC. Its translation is CASSQPYRGPEQFF.